This T cell receptor beta chain derives from a study of spatial heterogeneity in lung cancer. This clonotype was seen a few times. Its target is unknown. Time point indicated: sample taken at primary tumor resection. The sequenced material consisted of unsorted whole RNA from tumor, nontumor lung or frozen PBMC. TCRdb passed the 5' RACE reads through MiXCR, listing each CDR3 protein once. The sample lists about 6,000 distinct CDR3 sequences; less than 15% were seen once. V was trimmed by 2 bases and J by 6 bases, leaving 12 bases between them. The germline V gene has CDR1 SGHAT and CDR2 FQNNGV. This CDR3 is built from 14 residues. Findings of the study overall: Among tumor T cells, estimated coverage was approximately 7% for alpha chains and around 13% for beta chains. Expanded alpha and beta TCR counts within tumors tracked tumor mutation counts.

The TCR was taken from a male donor with early-stage non-small cell lung cancer. The chain couples TRBV11-2 to TRBJ2-3; D is undetermined. The sample in question was lung tumor tissue, obtained at surgery. This CDR3 reads CASSLSNVQDTQYF. The CDR3 DNA follows: TGTGCCAGCAGCTTATCCAACGTTCAGGATACGCAGTATTTT.